The 18 T cell receptor beta chains below all came from one sample that was sequenced in a study of cytomegalovirus exposure and HLA in healthy donors. Both 60 Vbeta primers and 13 Jbeta primers went into the PCR. TCRdb's copy holds only in-frame clones and misses some; the assay was immunoSEQ multiplex PCR. The sample includes 150,000 to 200,000 clones, approximately 67% of them seen just once. Sequenced: PBMCs. The receptors stem from a young woman in good health and CMV-seropositive.

This chain joins TRBV4-3 and TRBJ1-4; D may be TRBD1 (5 bases). The CDR3 length is 18 residues. Germline V gene sequence: CDR1 LGHNA, CDR2 YSLEER. With 1 base removed from V and 4 bases from J, the gap between germline ends came to 19 bases. The CDR3 nucleotides read TGCGCCAGCAGCCAAGTGAAGGTGGTCGCGACAGTTAATGAAAAACTGTTTTTT. It encodes CASSQVKVVATVNEKLFF.

The rearrangement uses TRBV5-1 and TRBJ2-7; tentative D call: TRBD1 (6 bases). Looked up from germline, CDR1 is SGHRS and CDR2 is YFSETQ. V lost 0 bases, J lost 3 bases, and 10 bases lay in between. The CDR3 runs to 14 residues. The CDR3 DNA reads as TGCGCCAGCAGCTTGGGGGACATGTTCTACGAGCAGTACTTC. It specifies CASSLGDMFYEQYF.

V gene TRBV28 combines with J gene TRBJ2-4; D is unresolved. Looked up from germline, CDR1 is MDHEN and CDR2 is SYDVKM. The CDR3 runs 15 residues. Trimming pared 6 bases from V and 4 bases from J, leaving 16 bases between. CDR3 region: CASSAAGYRKNIQYF. CDR3 nucleotide sequence: TGTGCCAGCAGCGCCGCAGGCTACCGTAAAAACATTCAGTACTTC.

This chain joins TRBV6-5 and TRBJ2-1; D is undetermined. Between the trimmed V and J ends, which lost 4 bases and 7 bases, there was a span of 5 bases. The CDR3 sequence is 11 residues long. Germline values: CDR1 MNHEY, CDR2 SVGAGI. The CDR3 DNA follows: TGTGCCAGCAGTTCCCGTAATGAGCAGTTCTTC. Encoded protein: CASSSRNEQFF.

This clone was detected a few times. This rearrangement joins TRBV6-4 to TRBJ2-6; D may be TRBD1 (5 bases). The CDR3 has 18 amino acids. The germline CDR1 and CDR2 sequences are MRHNA and SNTAGT. Trimming pared 7 bases from V and 0 bases from J, leaving 19 bases between. CDR3 DNA: TGTGCCAGCACTTACGCAAGGACCGACAGCTCTGGGGCCAACGTCCTGACTTTC. Protein: CASTYARTDSSGANVLTF.

The gene calls are TRBV4-2 and TRBJ2-7; perhaps TRBD2 as D (6 bases). V was cut by 1 base and J by 1 base, with 11 bases left in between. CDR1 LGHNA and CDR2 YNFKEQ come from the germline V gene. The CDR3 totals 15 residues. The CDR3 here is CASSQGGGTSYEQYF. CDR3 coding DNA: TGTGCCAGCAGCCAAGGGGGAGGTACGTCCTACGAGCAGTACTTC.

V is TRBV2 and J is TRBJ2-7; TRBD1 might be the D (5 bases). CDR1 is SNHLY, CDR2 FYNNEI, per germline. This CDR3 is built from 17 residues. V was cut by 9 bases and J by 6 bases, with 30 bases left in between. This CDR3 reads CARSISKGSLRAGEQYF. The DNA for the CDR3 is TGTGCCAGATCTATATCGAAGGGGTCTCTTCGAGCAGGCGAGCAGTACTTC.

The genes are TRBV6-5 and TRBJ1-6; 8 bases align to TRBD1. After removal of 1 base from V and 9 bases from J, the junction contained 8 bases not matched to a gene. From germline, CDR1 is MNHEY and CDR2 SVGAGI. The CDR3 covers 16 residues. The CDR3 bases are TGTGCCAGCAGTTACTTCCCTACAGGGGGTAGTTCACCCCTCCACTTT. It is translated as CASSYFPTGGSSPLHF.

J is TRBJ1-5 and V is TRBV2; D perhaps matches TRBD1 (6 bases). Trimming cost V 6 bases and J 3 bases, with 18 bases left between them. Germline lookup yields CDR1 SNHLY and CDR2 FYNNEI. The CDR3 totals 16 residues. The chain's CDR3 is CASRDPGGPDNQPQHF. The DNA of the CDR3 is TGTGCCAGCAGGGACCCGGGGGGGCCAGACAATCAGCCCCAGCATTTT.

V and J are TRBV4-3 and TRBJ2-1; 7 nucleotides line up with TRBD2. Germline V CDR1 and CDR2: LGHNA, YSLEER. The CDR3 has 16 amino acids. J lost 6 bases, V lost 0 bases, and 8 bases had no gene match. The CDR3 region has the DNA TGCGCCAGCAGCCAAGATCGGACTAGGCCTACCAATGAGCAGTTCTTC. Amino acids: CASSQDRTRPTNEQFF.

The table lists this clone with a count of one. This chain connects TRBV5-1 to TRBJ2-1; D not certain. This CDR3 is built from 11 residues. Germline V gene sequence: CDR1 SGHRS, CDR2 YFSETQ. V was pared by 4 bases and J by 7 bases, with 6 bases between. The CDR3, as DNA: TGCGCCAGCAGCCACGCGAATGAGCAGTTCTTC. Protein product: CASSHANEQFF.

V and J are TRBV18 and TRBJ2-5; D call uncertain. The length of the CDR3 is 12 residues. Germline CDR1 is KGHSH and CDR2 is LQKENI. V was trimmed by 3 bases and J by 4 bases, leaving 6 bases between them. The CDR3 bases are TGTGCCAGCTCACCGTCGGGAGAGACCCAGTACTTC. Translation: CASSPSGETQYF.

The rearrangement uses TRBV15 and TRBJ2-5; 11 nucleotides align to TRBD2. The V and J ends lost 0 bases and 2 bases, in that order; junction bases with no gene match: 20. CDR1 is LNHNV, CDR2 YYDKDF, per germline (reference sequence). The CDR3 consists of 22 residues. The CDR3 nucleotides are TGTGCCACCAGCAGAGAAAGCAAATTTTTAGGGGAACTAGCGGGGGAACAAGAGACCCAGTACTTC. Translation gives CATSRESKFLGELAGEQETQYF.

V is TRBV5-6 and J is TRBJ2-3; a weak D match, TRBD1 (6 bases). Germline V CDR1 and CDR2: SGHDT, YYEEEE. Trimming shortened V by 0 bases and J by 3 bases, and 8 bases separated the two germline ends. CDR3 size: 14 residues. The CDR3 reads CASSLGGPTDTQYF. In DNA, the CDR3 is TGTGCCAGCAGCTTGGGGGGGCCGACAGATACGCAGTATTTT. Based on the CDR3 plus reference TRBV5-6 and TRBJ2-3, the full variable domain is DAGVTQSPTHLIKTRGQQVTLRCSPKSGHDTVSWYQQALGQGPQFIFQYYEEEERQRGNFPDRFSGHQFPNYSSELNVNALLLGDSALYLCASSLGGPTDTQYFGPGTRLTVL.

J is TRBJ1-5 and V is TRBV4-2, with 8 bases identical to TRBD1. Germline V CDR1 and CDR2: LGHNA, YNFKEQ. The CDR3 extends over 17 amino acids. Trimming removed 1 base from V and 6 bases from J; junction bases left unmatched: 11. The DNA for the CDR3 is TGTGCCAGCAGCCAAGGGGGAGCCGGACAGGGTGGTCAGCCCCAGCATTTT. This translates into CASSQGGAGQGGQPQHF.

This chain links TRBV6-1 with TRBJ2-2; D is ambiguous. The germline gives CDR1 MNHNS, CDR2 SASEGT. V was trimmed by 0 bases and J by 3 bases, leaving 5 bases between them. This CDR3 contains 14 residues. CDR3 coding DNA: TGTGCCAGCAGTGAAGCTACGGACACCGGGGAGCTGTTTTTT. Amino acids: CASSEATDTGELFF.

V usage is TRBV28 and J usage is TRBJ1-5; 8 bases align to TRBD1. Trimming took 7 bases from V and 6 from J; bases not matched to a gene: 8. This CDR3 is 14 amino acids long. CDR1 is MDHEN and CDR2 is SYDVKM in the germline V gene. The CDR3 nucleotides read TGTGCCAGCATGGAGGACAGGGTGTCTCAGCCCCAGCATTTT. This gives the protein CASMEDRVSQPQHF.

The chain uses TRBV5-1 and TRBJ2-7, with D possibly TRBD2 on 5 matching bases. CDR1 SGHRS and CDR2 YFSETQ come from the germline V gene. The CDR3 runs to 11 residues. The V end was cut by 0 bases, the J end by 7 bases, with 5 bases between. CDR3 in DNA: TGCGCCAGCAGCTTGGAGCGGGAGCAGTACTTC. Amino acid sequence: CASSLEREQYF.